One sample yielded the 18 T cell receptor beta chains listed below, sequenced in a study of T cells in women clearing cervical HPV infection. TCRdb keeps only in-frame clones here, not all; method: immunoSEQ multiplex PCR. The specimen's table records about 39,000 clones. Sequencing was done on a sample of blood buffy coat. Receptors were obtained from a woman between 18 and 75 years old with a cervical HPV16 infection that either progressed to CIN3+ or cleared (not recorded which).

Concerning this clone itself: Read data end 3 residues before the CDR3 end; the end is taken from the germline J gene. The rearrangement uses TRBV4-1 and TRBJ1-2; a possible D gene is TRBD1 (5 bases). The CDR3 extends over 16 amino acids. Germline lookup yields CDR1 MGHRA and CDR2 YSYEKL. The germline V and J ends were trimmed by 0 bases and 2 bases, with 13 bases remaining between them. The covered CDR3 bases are TGCGCCAGCAGCCAAGACCCAAAGGGGCTCAACTATGGC. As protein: CASSQDPKGLNYG. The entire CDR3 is CASSQDPKGLNYGYTF.

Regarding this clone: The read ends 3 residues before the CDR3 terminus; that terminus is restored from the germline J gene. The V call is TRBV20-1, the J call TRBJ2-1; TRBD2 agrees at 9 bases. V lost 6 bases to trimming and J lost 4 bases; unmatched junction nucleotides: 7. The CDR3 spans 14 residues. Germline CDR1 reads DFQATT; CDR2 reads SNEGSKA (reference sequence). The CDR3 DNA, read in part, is TGCAGTGCCACGCAGCGGGGGGTATACAATGAG. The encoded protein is CSATQRGVYNE. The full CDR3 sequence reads CSATQRGVYNEQFF.

The sequenced part of the CDR3 DNA is TGTGCCAGCAGGCAGACTAGCGGGGGCACAGATACG. It is translated as CASRQTSGGTDT. The complete CDR3 reads CASRQTSGGTDTQYF. The V and J genes are TRBV2 and TRBJ2-3, with TRBD2 matching over 11 bases. The read stops 3 residues short of the end of the CDR3; the missing end is completed from the germline J gene. Per germline, CDR1 SNHLY and CDR2 FYNNEI. J lost 1 base, V lost 6 bases, and 3 bases had no gene match. The CDR3 is made up of 15 amino acids.

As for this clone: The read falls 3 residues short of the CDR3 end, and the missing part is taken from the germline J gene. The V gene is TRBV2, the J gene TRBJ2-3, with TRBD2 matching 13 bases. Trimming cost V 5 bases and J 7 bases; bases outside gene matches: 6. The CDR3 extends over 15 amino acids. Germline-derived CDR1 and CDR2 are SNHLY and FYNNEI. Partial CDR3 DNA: TGTGCCAGCAGTACTAGCGGGGGGGAATGGAATACG. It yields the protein CASSTSGGEWNT. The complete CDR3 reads CASSTSGGEWNTQYF.

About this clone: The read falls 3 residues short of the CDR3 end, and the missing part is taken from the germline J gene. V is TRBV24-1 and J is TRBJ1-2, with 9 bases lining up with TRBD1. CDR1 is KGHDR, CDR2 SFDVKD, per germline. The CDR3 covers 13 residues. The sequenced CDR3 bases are TGTGCCACCAGACAGGGGGCTTCCGAAGGC. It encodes CATRQGASEG. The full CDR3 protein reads CATRQGASEGYTF.

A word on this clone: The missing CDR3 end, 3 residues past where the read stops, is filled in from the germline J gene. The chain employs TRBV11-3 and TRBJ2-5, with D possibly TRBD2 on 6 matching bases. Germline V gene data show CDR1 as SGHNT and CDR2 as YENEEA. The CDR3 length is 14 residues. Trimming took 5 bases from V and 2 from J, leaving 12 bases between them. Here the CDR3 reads CASSVVGGQETQYF. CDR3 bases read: TGTGCCAGCAGCGTAGTGGGGGGACAAGAGACC.

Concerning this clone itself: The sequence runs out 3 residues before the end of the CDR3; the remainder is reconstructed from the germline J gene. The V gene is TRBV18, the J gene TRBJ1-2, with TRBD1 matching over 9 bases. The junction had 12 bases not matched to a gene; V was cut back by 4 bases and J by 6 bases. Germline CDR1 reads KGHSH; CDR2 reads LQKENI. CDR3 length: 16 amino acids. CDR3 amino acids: CASSHSTGTGNDGYTF. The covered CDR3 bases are TGTGCCAGCTCACATTCCACCGGGACAGGGAACGATGGC.

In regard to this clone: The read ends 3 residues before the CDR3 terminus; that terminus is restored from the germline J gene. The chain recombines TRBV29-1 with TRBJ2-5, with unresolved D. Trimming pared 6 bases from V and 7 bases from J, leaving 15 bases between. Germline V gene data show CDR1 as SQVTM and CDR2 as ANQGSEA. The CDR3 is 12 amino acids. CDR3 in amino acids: CSVIGLEVTQYF. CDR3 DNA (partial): TGCAGCGTGATAGGTCTAGAGGTGACC.

CDR3 bases read: TGTGCCAGCAGTAGTGGGACAGTAGGCACAGATACG. The encoded protein is CASSSGTVGTDT. The whole CDR3 reads CASSSGTVGTDTQYF. The chain joins TRBV9 to TRBJ2-3; 7 bases are a match to TRBD1. The sequenced fragment ends 3 residues before the CDR3 boundary, so the rest is inferred from the germline J gene. The V and J ends lost 5 bases and 1 base, in that order; junction bases with no gene match: 7. In germline, CDR1 is SGDLS, CDR2 YYNGEE. The CDR3 is made up of 15 amino acids.

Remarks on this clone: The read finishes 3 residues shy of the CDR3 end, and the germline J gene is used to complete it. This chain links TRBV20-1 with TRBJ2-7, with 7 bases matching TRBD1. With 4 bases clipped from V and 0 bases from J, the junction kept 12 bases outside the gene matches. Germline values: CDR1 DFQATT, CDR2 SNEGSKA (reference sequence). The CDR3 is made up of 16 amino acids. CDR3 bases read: TGCAGTGCTACGAACCCCCGAGACAGGGTCTCCTACGAG. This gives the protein CSATNPRDRVSYE. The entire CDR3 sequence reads CSATNPRDRVSYEQYF.

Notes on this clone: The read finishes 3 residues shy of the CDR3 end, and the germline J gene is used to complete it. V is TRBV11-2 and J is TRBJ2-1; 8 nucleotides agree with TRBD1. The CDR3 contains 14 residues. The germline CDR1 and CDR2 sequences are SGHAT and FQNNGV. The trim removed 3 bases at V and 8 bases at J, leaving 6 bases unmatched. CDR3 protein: CASSFGQGAYEQFF. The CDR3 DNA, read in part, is TGTGCCAGCAGCTTCGGGCAGGGGGCTTATGAG.

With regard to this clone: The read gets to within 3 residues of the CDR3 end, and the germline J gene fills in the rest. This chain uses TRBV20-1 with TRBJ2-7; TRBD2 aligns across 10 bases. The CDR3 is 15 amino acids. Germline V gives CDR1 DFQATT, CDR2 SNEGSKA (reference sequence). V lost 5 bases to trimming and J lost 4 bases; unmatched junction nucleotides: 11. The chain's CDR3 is CSAVLAGGGGYEQYF. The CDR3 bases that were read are TGCAGTGCTGTCTTAGCGGGGGGTGGAGGGTACGAG.

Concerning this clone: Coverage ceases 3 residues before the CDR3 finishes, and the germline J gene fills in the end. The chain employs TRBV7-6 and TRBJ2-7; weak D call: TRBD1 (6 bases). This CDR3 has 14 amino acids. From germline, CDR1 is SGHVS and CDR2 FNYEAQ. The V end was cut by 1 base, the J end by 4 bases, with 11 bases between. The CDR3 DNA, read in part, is TGTGCCAGCAGCTTAGGCCAGGGGATTTACGAG. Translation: CASSLGQGIYE. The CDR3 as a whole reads CASSLGQGIYEQYF.

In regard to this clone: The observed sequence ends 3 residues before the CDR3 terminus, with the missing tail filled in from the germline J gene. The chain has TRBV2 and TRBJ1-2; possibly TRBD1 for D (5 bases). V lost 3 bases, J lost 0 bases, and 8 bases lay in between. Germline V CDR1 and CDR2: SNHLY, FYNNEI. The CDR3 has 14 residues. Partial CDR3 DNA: TGTGCCAGCAGTGATGCAGGGACTAACTATGGC. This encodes CASSDAGTNYG. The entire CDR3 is CASSDAGTNYGYTF. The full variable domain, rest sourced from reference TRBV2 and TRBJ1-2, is EPEVTQTPSHQVTQMGQEVILRCVPISNHLYFYWYRQILGQKVEFLVSFYNNEISEKSEIFDDQFSVERPDGSNFTLKIRSTKLEDSAMYFCASSDAGTNYGYTFGSGTRLTVV.

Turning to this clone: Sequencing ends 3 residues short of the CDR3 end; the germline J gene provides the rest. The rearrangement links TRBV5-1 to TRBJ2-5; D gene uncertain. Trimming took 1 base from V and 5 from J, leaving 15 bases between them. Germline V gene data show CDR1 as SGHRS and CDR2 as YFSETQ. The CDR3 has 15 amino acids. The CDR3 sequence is CASSLTQSVTETQYF. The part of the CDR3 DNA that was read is TGCGCCAGCAGCTTGACCCAGAGCGTTACCGAGACC.

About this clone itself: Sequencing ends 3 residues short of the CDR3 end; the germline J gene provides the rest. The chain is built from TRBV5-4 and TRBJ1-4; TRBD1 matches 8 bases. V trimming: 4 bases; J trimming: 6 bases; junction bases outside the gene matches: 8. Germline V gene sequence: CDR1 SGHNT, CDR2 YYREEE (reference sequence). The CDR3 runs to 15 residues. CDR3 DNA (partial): TGTGCCAGCAGCCGTGCGACAGGGGTTGATGAAAAA. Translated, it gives CASSRATGVDEK. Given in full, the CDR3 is CASSRATGVDEKLFF.

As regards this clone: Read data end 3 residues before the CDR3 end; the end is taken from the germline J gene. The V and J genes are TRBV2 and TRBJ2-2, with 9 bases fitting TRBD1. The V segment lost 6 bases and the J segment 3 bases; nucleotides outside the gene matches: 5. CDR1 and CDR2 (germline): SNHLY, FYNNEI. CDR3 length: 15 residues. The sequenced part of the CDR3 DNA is TGTGCCAGCAGCAACCGGGACAGGGACACCGGGGAG. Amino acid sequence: CASSNRDRDTGE. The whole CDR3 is CASSNRDRDTGELFF.

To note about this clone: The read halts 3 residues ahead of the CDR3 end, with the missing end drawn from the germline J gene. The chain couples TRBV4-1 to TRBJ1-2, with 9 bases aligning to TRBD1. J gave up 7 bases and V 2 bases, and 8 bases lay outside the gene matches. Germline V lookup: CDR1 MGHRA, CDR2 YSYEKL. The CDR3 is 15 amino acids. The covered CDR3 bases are TGCGCCAGCAGCCAACTCGCCACAGGGGGCGGTGGC. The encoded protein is CASSQLATGGGG. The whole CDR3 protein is CASSQLATGGGGYTF.